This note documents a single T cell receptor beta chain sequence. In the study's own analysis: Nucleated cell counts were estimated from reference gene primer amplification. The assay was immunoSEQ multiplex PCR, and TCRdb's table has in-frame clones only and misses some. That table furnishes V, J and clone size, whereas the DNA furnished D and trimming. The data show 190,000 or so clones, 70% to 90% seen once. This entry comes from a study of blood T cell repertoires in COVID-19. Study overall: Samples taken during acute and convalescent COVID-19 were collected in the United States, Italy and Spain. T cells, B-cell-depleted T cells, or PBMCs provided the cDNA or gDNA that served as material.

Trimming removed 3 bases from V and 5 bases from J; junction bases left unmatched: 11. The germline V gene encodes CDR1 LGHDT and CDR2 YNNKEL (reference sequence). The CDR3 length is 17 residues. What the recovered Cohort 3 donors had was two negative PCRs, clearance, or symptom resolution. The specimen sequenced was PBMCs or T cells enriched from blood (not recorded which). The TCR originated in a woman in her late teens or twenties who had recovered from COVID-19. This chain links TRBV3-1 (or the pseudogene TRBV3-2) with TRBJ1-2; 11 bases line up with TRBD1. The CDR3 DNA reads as TGTGCCAGCAGCCACGACTTTGGGACAGGGGGGTGGTATGGCTACACCTTC. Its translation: CASSHDFGTGGWYGYTF.